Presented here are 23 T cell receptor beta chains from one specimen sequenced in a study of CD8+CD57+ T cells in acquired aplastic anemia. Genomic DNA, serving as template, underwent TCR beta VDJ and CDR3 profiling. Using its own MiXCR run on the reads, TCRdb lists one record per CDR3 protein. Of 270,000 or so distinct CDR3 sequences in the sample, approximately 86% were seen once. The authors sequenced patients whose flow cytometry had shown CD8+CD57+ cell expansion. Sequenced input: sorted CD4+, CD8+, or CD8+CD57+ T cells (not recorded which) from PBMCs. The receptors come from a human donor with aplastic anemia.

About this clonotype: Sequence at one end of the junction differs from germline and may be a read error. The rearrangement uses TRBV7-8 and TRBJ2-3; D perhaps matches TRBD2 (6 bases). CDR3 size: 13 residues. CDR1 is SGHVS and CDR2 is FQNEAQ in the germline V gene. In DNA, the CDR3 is TGTGCCAGCAGGGACGGGGGAACAGATGAGCCGCAGTTT. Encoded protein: CASRDGGTDEPQF.

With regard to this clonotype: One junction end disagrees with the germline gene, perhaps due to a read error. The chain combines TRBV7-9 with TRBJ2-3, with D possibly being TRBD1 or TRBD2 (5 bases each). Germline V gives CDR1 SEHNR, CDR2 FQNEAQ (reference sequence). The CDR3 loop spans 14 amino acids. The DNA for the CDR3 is TGTGCCAGCAGCACTGCAGCCGGGACCCAGAACTTCGGGTTT. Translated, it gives CASSTAAGTQNFGF.

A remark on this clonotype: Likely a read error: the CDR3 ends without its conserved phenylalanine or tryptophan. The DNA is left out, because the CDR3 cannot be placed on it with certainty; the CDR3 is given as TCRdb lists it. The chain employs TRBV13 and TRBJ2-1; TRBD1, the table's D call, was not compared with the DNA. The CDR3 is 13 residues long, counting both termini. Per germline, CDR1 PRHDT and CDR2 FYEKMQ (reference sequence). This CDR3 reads CASSSRDRDLDYV.

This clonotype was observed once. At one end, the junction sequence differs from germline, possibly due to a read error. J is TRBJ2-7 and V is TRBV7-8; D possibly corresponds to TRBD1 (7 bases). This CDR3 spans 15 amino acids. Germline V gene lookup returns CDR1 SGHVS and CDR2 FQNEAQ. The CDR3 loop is CASSLAAGGTSEHYF. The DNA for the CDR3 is TGTGCCAGCAGCTTAGCTGCAGGGGGGACCTCCGAGCATTACTTC.

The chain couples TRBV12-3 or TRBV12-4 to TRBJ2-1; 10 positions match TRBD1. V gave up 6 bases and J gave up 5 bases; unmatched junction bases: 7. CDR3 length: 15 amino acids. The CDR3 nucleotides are TGTGCCAGCAGACCCGGACAGGGGGTTGACAATGAGCAGTTCTTC. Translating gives CASRPGQGVDNEQFF.

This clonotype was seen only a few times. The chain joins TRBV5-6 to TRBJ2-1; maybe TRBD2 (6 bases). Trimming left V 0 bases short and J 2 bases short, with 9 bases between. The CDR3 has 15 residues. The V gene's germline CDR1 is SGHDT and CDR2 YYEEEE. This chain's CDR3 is CASSLGEETYNEQFF. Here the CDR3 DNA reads TGTGCCAGCAGCTTGGGGGAGGAAACCTACAATGAGCAGTTCTTC.

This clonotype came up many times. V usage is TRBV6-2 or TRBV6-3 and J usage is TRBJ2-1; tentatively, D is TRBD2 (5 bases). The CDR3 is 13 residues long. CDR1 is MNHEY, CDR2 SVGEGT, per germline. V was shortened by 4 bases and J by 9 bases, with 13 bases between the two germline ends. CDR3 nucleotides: TGTGCCAGCAGTTCCCTCGGACTCACTGAGCAGTTCTTC. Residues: CASSSLGLTEQFF.

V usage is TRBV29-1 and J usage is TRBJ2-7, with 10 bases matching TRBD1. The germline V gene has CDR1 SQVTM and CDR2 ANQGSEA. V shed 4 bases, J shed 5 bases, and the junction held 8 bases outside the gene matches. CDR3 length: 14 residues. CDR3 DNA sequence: TGCAGCGTTGGACTCCGGGACAGGGGAAACGAGCAGTACTTC. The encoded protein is CSVGLRDRGNEQYF.

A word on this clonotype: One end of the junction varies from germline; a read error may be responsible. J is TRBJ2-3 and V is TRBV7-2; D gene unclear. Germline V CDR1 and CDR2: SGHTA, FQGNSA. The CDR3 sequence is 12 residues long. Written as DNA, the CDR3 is TGTGCCAGCAGCGTTGGGCCAGATACGCAAGCTTTT. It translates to CASSVGPDTQAF.

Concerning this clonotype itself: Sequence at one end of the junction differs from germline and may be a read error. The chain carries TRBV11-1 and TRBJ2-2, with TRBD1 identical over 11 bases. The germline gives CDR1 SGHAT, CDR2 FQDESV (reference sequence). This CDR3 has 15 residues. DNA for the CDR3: TGCGCCAGCAGCTGGACAGGGGGCGGGACCGGTGAGCTGTTTTTT. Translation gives CASSWTGGGTGELFF.

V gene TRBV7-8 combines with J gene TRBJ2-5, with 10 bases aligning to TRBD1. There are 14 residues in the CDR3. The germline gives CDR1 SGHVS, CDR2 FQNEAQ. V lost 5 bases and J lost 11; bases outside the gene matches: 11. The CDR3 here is CASSRTGGEDAQYF. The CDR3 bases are TGTGCCAGCAGCAGGACAGGGGGGGAAGACGCGCAGTACTTC. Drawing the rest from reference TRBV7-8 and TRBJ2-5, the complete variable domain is GAGVSQSPRYKVAKRGQDVALRCDPISGHVSLFWYQQALGQGPEFLTYFQNEAQLDKSGLPSDRFFAERPEGSVSTLKIQRTQQEDSAVYLCASSRTGGEDAQYFGPGTRLLVL.

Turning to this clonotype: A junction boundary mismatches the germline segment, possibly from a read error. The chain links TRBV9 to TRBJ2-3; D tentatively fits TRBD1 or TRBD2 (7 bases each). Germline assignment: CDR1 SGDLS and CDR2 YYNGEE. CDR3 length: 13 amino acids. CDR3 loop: CASSGEGTDRYTF. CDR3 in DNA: TGTGCCAGCAGCGGGGAGGGGACAGATAGGTACACCTTT.

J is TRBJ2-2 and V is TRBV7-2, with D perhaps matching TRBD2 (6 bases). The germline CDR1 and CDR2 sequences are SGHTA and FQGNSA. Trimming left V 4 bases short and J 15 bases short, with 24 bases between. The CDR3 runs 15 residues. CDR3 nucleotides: TGTGCCAGCAGCTCAGAGGGAGGTGCGGATGGGCAGTTGTTTTTT. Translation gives CASSSEGGADGQLFF.

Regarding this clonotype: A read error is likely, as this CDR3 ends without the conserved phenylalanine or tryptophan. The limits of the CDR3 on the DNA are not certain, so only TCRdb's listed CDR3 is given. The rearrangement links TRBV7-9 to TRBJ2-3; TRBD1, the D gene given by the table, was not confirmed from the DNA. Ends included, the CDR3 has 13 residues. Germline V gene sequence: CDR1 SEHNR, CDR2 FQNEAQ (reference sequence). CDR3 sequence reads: CASSPEGDTDTHY.

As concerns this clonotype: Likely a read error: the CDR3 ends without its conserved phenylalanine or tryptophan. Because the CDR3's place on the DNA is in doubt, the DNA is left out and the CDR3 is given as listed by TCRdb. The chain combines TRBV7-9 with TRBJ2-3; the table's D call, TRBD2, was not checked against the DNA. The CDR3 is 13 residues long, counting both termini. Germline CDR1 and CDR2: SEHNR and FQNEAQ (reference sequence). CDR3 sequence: CASSFQRSGRNDE.

This CDR3 is CASSLTRGGYSNEQFF. In nucleotides, the CDR3 is TGTGCCAGCAGCTTAACGAGAGGGGGGTATTCCAATGAGCAGTTCTTC. The rearrangement uses TRBV7-8 and TRBJ2-1; the D call may be TRBD1 or TRBD2 (6 bases each). The CDR3 extends over 16 amino acids. Germline V CDR1 and CDR2: SGHVS, FQNEAQ. The ends were cut back, 2 bases at V and 6 bases at J, with 17 bases in the middle.

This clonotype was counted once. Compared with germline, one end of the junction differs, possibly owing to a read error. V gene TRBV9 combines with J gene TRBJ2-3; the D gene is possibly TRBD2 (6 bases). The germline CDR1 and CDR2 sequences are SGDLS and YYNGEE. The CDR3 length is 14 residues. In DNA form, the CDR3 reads TGTGCCAGCAGCGTAGCGGACTATCCCCTTATGAACAATTTT. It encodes CASSVADYPLMNNF.

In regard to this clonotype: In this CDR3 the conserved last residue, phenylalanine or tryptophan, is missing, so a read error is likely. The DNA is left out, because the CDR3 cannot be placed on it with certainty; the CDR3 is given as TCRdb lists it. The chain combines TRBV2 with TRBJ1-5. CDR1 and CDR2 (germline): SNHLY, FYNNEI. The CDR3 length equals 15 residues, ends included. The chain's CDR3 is CASSVGVTKTQYFHP.

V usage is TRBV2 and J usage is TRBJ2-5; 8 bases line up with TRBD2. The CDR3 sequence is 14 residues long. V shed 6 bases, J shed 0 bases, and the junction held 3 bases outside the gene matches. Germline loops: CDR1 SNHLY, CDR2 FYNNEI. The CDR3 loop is CASRSGSNQETQYF. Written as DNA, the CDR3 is TGTGCCAGCAGGAGCGGGAGTAACCAAGAGACCCAGTACTTC.

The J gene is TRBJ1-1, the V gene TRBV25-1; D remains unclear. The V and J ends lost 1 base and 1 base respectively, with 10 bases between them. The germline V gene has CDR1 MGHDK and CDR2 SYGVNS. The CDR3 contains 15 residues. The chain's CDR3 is CASSESKQANTEAFF. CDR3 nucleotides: TGTGCCAGCAGTGAATCTAAGCAGGCGAACACTGAAGCTTTCTTT.

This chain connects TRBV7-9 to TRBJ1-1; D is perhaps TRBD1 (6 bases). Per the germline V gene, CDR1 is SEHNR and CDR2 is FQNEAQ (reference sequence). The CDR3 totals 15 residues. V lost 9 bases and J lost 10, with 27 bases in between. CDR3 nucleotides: TGTGCCAGTAGCCGTGATGTGGGGGCGATCGATGCAGCTTTCTTT. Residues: CASSRDVGAIDAAFF.

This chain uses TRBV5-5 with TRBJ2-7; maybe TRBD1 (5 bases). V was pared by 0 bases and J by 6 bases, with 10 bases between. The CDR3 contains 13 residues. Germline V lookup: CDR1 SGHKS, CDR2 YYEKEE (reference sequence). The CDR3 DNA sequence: TGTGCCAGCAGCTTGGGGGGCTGGGGCGAGCAGTACGTC. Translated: CASSLGGWGEQYV.

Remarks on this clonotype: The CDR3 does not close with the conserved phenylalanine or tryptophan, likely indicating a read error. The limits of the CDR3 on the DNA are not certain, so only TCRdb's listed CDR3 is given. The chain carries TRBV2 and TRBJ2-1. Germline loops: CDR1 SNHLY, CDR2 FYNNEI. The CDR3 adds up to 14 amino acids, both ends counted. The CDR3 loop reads CASSDGVFHDEFFV.